This T cell receptor beta chain was identified in a study of blood T cells in healthy people across ages. It was with a sample-barcoded 5' primer and a J-beta primer mix that a second PCR of roughly 7 to 11 cycles was run. Each single sample gave us at least 3 million CDR3-containing paired-end reads. TCRdb ran MiXCR on the 5' RACE reads and lists one entry per CDR3 protein. The data hold more than 1.4 million distinct CDR3 sequences, with 35% to 45% observed a single time. CDR1 DFQATT and CDR2 SNEGSKA come from the germline V gene (reference sequence). Deletions cut 5 bases from V and 5 bases from J, with 10 bases between. This CDR3 comprises 12 residues.

V usage is TRBV20-1 and J usage is TRBJ2-1; perhaps D is TRBD1 or TRBD2 (5 bases each). The source material was blood. This sequence was found in a woman aged 18-30 years in good health. Here the CDR3 reads CSAVGTHNEQFF. In DNA, the CDR3 is TGCAGTGCTGTCGGGACCCACAATGAGCAGTTCTTC.